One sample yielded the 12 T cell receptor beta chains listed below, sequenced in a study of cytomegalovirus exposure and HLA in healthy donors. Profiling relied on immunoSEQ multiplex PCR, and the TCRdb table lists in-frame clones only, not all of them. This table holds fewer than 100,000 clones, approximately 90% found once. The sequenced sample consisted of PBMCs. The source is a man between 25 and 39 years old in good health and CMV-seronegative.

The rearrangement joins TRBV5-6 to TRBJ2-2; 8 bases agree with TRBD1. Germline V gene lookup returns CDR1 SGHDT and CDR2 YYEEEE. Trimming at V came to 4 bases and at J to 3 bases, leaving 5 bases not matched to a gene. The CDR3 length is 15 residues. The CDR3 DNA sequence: TGTGCCAGCAGCCCGGACAGGGTGGACACCGGGGAGCTGTTTTTT. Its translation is CASSPDRVDTGELFF.

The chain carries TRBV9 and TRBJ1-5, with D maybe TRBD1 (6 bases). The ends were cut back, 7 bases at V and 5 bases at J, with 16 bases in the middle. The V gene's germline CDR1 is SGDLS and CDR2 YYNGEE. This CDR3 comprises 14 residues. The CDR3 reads CASGLGARDQPQHF. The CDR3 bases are TGTGCCAGCGGCCTGGGGGCGAGGGATCAGCCCCAGCATTTT.

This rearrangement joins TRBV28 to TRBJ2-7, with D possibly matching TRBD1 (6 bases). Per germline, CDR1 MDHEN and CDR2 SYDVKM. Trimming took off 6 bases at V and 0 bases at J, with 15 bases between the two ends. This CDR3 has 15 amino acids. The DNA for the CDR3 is TGTGCCAGCAGCCCGACAGGAGGAAGCTCCTACGAGCAGTACTTC. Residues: CASSPTGGSSYEQYF.

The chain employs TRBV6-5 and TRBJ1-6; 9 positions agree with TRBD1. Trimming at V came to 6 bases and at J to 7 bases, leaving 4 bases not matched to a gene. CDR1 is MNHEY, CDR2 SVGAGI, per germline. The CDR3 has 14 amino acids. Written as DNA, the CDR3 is TGTGCCAGCAGCACGGACAGGGGAAATTCACCCCTCCACTTT. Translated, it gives CASSTDRGNSPLHF.

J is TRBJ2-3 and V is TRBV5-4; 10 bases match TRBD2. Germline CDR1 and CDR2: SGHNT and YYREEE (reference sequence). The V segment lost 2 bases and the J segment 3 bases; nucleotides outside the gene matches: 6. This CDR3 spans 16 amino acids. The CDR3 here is CASSFWTSGLTDTQYF. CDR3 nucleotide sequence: TGTGCCAGCAGCTTCTGGACTAGCGGACTTACAGATACGCAGTATTTT.

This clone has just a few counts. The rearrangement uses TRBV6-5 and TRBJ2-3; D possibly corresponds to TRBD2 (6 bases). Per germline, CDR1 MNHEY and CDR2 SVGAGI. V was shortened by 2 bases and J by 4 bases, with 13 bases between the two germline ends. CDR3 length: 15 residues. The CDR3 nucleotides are TGTGCCAGCAGTTACCGGGAGTCAGGAGCAGATACGCAGTATTTT. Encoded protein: CASSYRESGADTQYF.

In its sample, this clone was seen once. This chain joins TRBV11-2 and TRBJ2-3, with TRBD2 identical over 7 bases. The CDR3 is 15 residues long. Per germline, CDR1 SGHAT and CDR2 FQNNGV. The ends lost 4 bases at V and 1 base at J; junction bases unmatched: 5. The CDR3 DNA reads TGTGCCAGCAGCTACCGGGGGGACCGCACAGATACGCAGTATTTT. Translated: CASSYRGDRTDTQYF.

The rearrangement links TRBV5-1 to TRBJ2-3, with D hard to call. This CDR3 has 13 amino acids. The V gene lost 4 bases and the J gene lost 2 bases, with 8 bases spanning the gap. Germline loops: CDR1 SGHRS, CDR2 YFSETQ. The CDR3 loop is CASSAGLTDTQYF. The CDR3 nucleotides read TGCGCCAGCAGCGCAGGCCTCACAGATACGCAGTATTTT.

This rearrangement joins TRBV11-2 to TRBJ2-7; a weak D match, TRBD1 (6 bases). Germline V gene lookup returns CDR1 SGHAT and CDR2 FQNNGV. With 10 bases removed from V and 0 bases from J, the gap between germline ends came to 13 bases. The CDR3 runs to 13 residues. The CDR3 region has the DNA TGTGCCATCCGGGACAAGGACTCCTACGAGCAGTACTTC. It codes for CAIRDKDSYEQYF.

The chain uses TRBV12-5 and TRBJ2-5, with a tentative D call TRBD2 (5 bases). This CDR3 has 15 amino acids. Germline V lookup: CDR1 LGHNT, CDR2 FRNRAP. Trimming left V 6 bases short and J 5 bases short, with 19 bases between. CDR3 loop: CASGGGLSGGETQYF. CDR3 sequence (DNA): TGTGCTAGTGGCGGCGGATTGTCGGGCGGGGAGACCCAGTACTTC.

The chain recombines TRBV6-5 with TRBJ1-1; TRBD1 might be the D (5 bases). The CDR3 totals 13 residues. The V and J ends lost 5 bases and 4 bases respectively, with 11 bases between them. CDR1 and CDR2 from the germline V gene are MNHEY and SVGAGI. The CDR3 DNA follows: TGTGCCAGCAGTGACCAGGGCGGCACTGAAGCTTTCTTT. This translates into CASSDQGGTEAFF.

The CDR3 DNA is TGTGCCAGCACCCCCGGGACAGGAGAGGCCGGGGAGCTGTTTTTT. This sequence encodes CASTPGTGEAGELFF. The rearrangement uses TRBV6-1 and TRBJ2-2, with 8 bases lining up with TRBD1. Losses at the gene ends were 7 bases for V and 6 bases for J; bases not matched to a gene: 10. The CDR3 contains 15 residues. Germline-derived CDR1 and CDR2 are MNHNS and SASEGT.